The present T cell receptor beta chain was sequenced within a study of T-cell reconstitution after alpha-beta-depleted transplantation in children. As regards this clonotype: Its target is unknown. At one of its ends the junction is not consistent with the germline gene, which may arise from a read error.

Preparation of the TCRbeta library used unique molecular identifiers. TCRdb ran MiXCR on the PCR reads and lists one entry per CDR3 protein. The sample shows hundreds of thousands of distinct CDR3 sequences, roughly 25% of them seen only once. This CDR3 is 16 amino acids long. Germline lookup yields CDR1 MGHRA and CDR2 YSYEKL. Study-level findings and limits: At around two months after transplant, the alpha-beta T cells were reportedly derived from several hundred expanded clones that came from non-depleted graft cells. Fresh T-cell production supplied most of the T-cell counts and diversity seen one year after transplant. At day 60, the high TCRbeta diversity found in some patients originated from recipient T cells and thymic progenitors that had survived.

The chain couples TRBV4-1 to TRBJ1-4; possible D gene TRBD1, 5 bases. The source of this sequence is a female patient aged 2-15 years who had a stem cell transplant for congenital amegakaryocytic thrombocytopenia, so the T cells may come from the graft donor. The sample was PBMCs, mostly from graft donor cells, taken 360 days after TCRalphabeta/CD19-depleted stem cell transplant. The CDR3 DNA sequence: TGCGCCAGCAGCCACCGCCTGGTCAGGGAATATGAAAAACCGTTTTTT. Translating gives CASSHRLVREYEKPFF.